This T cell receptor beta chain was sequenced during a study of CD4+ T cells in melanoma (dated by TCRdb to 2022 to 2024). Looking at the study overall: Neoantigen-specific CD4+ T cells in human melanoma were investigated in the study.

Library construction relied on the immunoSEQ multiplex PCR assay. Entries here come from immuneACCESS through TCRdb and include only in-frame sequences with V and J called. Some clones fail to appear in such tables; in the studies checked, an unresolved V gene covers under half of the shortfall, and the cause of the remainder is unknown. Here the sample has about 140,000 clones; about nine tenths occur a single time. Jointly, the top ten make up approximately 1.5% of the sample. Results the study describes overall, beyond this receptor: The report described a correlation between neoantigen-specific CD4+ T cells and the function of CD8+ T cells, macrophages and B cells. Diverse differentiation states were reported to be shown by neoantigen-specific CD4+ T cells in melanoma.

For this clone: Its target antigen remains unknown. No qualities accompany the bases; no much larger clone lies one base away.

The donors were people with melanoma. The TCR comes from a human donor with melanoma.

The CDR3 has the sequence CASSLAFYGGNTEAFF. The sequence in DNA is TGTGCCAGCAGCTTAGCGTTTTACGGGGGCAACACTGAAGCTTTCTTT. The rearranged chain carries TRBV7-2 and TRBJ1-1; matching of 6 bases hints at TRBD1 as the D gene. The germline ends are 13 bases apart after V is trimmed by 0 bases and J by 2 bases. Based on the germline V gene, the CDR1 and CDR2 sequences are SGHTA and FQGNSA. From its cysteine to its phenylalanine, the CDR3 spans 16 amino acids. CDR3 DNA only is kept here, 48 bases in frame from base 1.